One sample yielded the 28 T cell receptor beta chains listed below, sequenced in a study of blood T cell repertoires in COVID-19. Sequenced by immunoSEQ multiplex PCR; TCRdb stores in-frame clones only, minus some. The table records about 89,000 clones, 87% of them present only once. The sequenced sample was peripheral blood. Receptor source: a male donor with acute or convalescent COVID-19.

CDR3: CATSDSRGGNQPQHF. The CDR3 bases are TGTGCCACCAGTGATTCCAGGGGTGGCAATCAGCCCCAGCATTTT. The chain is built from TRBV24-1 and TRBJ1-5; D is possibly TRBD1 (6 bases). The CDR3 covers 15 residues. In germline, CDR1 is KGHDR, CDR2 SFDVKD. V lost 2 bases to trimming and J lost 2 bases, with 9 bases between them.

The CDR3 reads CASSEAPGAQGPQHF. The CDR3, as DNA: TGTGCCAGCAGTGAAGCGCCGGGTGCCCAGGGGCCCCAGCATTTT. The chain links TRBV6-1 to TRBJ1-5; tentatively, D is TRBD1 (5 bases). CDR3 length equals 15 residues. Trimming removed 0 bases from V and 9 bases from J, with 15 bases in between. Germline V gene sequence: CDR1 MNHNS, CDR2 SASEGT.

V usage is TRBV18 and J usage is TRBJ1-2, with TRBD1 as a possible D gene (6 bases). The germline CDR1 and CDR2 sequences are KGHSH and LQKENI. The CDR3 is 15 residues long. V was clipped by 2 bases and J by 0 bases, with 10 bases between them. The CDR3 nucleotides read TGTGCCAGCTCACCAGGAACAGGGTCTAACTATGGCTACACCTTC. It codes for CASSPGTGSNYGYTF.

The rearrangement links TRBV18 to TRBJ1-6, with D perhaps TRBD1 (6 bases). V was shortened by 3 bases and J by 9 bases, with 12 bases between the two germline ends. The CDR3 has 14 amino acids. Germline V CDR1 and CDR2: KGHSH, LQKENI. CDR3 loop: CASSPEQGISPLHF. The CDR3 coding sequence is TGTGCCAGCTCACCTGAACAGGGCATTTCACCCCTCCACTTT.

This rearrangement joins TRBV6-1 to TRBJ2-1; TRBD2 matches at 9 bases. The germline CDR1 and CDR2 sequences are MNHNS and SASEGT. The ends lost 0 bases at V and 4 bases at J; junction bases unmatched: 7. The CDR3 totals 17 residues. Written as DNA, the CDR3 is TGTGCCAGCAGTGAAGCAGGCGGGGGGGCTGGTTACAATGAGCAGTTCTTC. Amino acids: CASSEAGGGAGYNEQFF.

CDR3 DNA sequence: TGTGCCAGTAGCGGGGGGCTTCCAGATACGCAGTATTTT. Translated, it gives CASSGGLPDTQYF. J is TRBJ2-3 and V is TRBV19; maybe TRBD2 (7 bases). This CDR3 comprises 13 residues. Trimming took 6 bases from V and 4 from J, leaving 11 bases between them. Per the germline V gene, CDR1 is LNHDA and CDR2 is SQIVND (reference sequence).

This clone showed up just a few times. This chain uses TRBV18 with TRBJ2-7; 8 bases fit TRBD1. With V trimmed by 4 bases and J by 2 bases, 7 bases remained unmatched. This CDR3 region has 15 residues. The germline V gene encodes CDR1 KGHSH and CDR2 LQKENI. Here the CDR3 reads CASSLQQGEAYEQYF. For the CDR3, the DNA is TGTGCCAGCTCACTACAACAGGGGGAGGCCTACGAGCAGTACTTC.

CDR3 protein: CATSRGVNQETQYF. The CDR3 bases are TGTGCCACCAGCAGAGGAGTTAACCAAGAGACCCAGTACTTC. This rearrangement joins TRBV15 to TRBJ2-5, with unresolved D. The germline CDR1 and CDR2 sequences are LNHNV and YYDKDF (reference sequence). With 1 base removed from V and 0 bases from J, the gap between germline ends came to 6 bases. The CDR3 has 14 amino acids.

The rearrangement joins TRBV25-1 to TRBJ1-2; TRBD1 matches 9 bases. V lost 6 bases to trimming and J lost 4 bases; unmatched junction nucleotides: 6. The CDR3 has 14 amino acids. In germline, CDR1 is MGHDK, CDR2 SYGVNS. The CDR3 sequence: CASSPGQGVYGYTF. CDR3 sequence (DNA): TGTGCCAGCAGCCCGGGACAGGGAGTCTATGGCTACACCTTC.

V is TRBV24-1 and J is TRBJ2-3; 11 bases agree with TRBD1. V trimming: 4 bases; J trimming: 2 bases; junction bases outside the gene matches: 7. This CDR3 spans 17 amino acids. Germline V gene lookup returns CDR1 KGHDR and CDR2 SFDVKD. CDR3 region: CATSDPGTGGHTDTQYF. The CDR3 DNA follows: TGTGCCACCAGTGACCCCGGGACAGGGGGTCACACAGATACGCAGTATTTT.

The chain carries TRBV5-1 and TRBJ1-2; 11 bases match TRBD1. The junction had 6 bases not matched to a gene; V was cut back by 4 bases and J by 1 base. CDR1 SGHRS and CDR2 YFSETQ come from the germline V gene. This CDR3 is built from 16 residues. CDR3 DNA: TGCGCCAGCAGCAACGGACAGGGGGCCAATAACTATGGCTACACCTTC. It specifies CASSNGQGANNYGYTF.

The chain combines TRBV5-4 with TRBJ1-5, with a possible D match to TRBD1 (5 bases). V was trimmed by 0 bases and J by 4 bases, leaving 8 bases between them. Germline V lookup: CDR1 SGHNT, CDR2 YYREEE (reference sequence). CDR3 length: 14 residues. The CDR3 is CASSLAGGNQPQHF. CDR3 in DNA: TGTGCCAGCAGCTTGGCGGGGGGGAATCAGCCCCAGCATTTT.

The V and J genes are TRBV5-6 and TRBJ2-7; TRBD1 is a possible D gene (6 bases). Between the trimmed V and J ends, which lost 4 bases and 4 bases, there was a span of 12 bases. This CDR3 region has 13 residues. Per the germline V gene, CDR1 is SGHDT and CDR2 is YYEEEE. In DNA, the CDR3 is TGTGCCAGCAGCCGGGACATAGCTTACGAGCAGTACTTC. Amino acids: CASSRDIAYEQYF.

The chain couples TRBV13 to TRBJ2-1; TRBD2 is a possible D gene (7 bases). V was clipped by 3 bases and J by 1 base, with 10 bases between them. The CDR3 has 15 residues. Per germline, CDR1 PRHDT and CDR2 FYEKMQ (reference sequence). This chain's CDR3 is CASSFRGASYNEQFF. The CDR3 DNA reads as TGTGCCAGCAGCTTTCGGGGGGCTTCCTACAATGAGCAGTTCTTC. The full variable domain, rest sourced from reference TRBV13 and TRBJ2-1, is AAGVIQSPRHLIKEKRETATLKCYPIPRHDTVYWYQQGPGQDPQFLISFYEKMQSDKGSIPDRFSAQQFSDYHSELNMSSLELGDSALYFCASSFRGASYNEQFFGPGTRLTVL.

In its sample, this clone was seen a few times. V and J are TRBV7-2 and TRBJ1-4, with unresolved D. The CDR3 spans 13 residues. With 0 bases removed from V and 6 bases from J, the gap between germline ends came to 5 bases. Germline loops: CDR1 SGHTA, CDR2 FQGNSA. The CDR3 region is CASSLARDEKLFF. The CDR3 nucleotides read TGTGCCAGCAGCTTAGCGCGGGATGAAAAACTGTTTTTT.

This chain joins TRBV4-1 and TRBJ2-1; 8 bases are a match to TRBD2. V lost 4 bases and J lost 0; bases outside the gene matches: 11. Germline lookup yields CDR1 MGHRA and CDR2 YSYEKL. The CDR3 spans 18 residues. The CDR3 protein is CASSLRGVAGISYNEQFF. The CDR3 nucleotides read TGCGCCAGCAGCCTTCGGGGGGTAGCGGGGATCTCCTACAATGAGCAGTTCTTC.

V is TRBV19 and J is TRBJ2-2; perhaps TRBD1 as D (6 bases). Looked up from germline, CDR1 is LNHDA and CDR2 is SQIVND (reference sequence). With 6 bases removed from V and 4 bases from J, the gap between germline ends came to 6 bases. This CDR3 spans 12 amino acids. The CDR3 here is CASSRGTGELFF. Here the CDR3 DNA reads TGTGCCAGTAGCAGGGGCACCGGGGAGCTGTTTTTT.

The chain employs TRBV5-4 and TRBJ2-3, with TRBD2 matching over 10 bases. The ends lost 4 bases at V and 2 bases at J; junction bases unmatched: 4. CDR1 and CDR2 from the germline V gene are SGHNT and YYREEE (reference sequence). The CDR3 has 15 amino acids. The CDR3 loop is CASSKLAGVTDTQYF. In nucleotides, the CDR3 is TGTGCCAGCAGCAAGCTAGCGGGGGTCACAGATACGCAGTATTTT.

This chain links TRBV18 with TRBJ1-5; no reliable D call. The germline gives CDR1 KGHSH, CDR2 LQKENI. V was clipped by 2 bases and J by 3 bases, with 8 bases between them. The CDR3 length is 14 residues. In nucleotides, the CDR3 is TGTGCCAGCTCACCAGAGACTACCAATCAGCCCCAGCATTTT. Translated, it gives CASSPETTNQPQHF.

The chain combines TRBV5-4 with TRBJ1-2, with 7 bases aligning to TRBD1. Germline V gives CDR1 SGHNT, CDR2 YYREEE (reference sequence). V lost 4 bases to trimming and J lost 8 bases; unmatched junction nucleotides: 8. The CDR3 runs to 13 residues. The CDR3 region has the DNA TGTGCCAGCAGCGGAGATAGGGACAGAGGCTACACCTTC. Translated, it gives CASSGDRDRGYTF.

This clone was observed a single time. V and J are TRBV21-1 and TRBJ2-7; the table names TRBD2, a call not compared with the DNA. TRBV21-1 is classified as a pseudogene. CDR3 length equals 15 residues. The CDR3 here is CASSSHGRGVYEQYF. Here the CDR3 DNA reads TGTGCCAGCAGCTCCCATGGGAGGGGGGTCTACGAGCAGTACTTC.

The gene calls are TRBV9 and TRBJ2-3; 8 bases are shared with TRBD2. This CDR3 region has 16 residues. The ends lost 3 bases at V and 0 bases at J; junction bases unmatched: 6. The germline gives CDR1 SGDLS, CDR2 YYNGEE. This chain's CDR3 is CASSGWTSSSTDTQYF. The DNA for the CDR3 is TGTGCCAGCAGCGGATGGACTAGCTCTAGCACAGATACGCAGTATTTT. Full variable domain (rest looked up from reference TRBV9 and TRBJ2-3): DSGVTQTPKHLITATGQRVTLRCSPRSGDLSVYWYQQSLDQGLQFLIQYYNGEERAKGNILERFSAQQFPDLHSELNLSSLELGDSALYFCASSGWTSSSTDTQYFGPGTRLTVL.

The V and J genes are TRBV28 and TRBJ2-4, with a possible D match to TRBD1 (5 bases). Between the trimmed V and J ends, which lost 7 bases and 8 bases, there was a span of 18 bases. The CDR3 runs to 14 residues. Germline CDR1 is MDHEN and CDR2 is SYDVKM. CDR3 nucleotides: TGTGCCAGCACCACCTGGGGCTCAAGGGACATTCAGTACTTC. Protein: CASTTWGSRDIQYF.

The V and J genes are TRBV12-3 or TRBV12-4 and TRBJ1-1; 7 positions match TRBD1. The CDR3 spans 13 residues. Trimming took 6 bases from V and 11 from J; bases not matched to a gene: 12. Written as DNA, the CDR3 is TGTGCCAGCAGCCGCCGACAGGGCCGTAGGGCTTTCTTT. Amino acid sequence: CASSRRQGRRAFF.

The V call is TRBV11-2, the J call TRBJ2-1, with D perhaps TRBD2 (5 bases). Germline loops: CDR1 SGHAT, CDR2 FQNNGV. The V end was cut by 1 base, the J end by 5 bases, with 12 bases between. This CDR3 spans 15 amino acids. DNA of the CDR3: TGTGCCAGCAGCTTAGGGCTAGCTGATAACAATGAGCAGTTCTTC. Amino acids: CASSLGLADNNEQFF.

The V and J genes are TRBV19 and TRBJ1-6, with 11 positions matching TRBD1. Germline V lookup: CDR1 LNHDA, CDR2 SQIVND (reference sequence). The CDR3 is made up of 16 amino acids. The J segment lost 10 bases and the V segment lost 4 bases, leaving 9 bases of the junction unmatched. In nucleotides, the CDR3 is TGTGCCAGTAGTACCCCCGGACAGGGGGCCGGATCACCCCTCCACTTT. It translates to CASSTPGQGAGSPLHF.

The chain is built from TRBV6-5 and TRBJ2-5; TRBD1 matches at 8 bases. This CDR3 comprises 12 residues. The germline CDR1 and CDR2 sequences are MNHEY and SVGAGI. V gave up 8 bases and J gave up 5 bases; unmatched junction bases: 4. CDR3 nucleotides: TGTGCCAGCTACCCAGGGGGCGAGACCCAGTACTTC. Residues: CASYPGGETQYF.

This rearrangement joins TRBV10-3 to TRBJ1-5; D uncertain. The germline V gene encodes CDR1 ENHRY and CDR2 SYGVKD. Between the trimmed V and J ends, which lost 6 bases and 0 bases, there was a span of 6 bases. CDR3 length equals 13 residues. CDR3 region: CAISLSSNQPQHF. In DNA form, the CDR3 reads TGTGCCATCAGCCTGTCTAGCAATCAGCCCCAGCATTTT.